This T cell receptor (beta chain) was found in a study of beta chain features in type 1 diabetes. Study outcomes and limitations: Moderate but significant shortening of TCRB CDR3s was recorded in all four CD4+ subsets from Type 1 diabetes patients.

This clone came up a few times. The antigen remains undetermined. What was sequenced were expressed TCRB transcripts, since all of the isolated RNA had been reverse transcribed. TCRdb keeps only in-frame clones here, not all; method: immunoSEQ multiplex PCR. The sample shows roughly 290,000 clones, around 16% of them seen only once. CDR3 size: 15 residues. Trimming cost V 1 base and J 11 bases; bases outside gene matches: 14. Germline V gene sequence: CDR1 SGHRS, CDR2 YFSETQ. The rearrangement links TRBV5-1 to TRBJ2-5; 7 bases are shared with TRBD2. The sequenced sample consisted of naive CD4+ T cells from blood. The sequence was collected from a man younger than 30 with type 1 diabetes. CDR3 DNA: TGCGCCAGCAGCTTGCGGCGGACTAGTGCCTTGGGGCAGTACTTC. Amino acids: CASSLRRTSALGQYF.